A selection of T cell receptor beta chains follows, all from one sample in a study of blood T cell repertoires in COVID-19. Only in-frame clones appear in the TCRdb table, and some are missing; sequencing was by immunoSEQ multiplex PCR. The table includes roughly 200,000 clones, around 80% detected once. Sequenced sample: peripheral blood. Source of these receptors: a woman older than 75 with active or convalescent COVID-19. The conserved cysteine and the conserved F or W are not part of the CDR3 here. A D gene is named only where the DNA matches it firmly.

CDR3 protein: ASSLETGFLNTEAF
D gene: NA
J gene: TRBJ1-1
V gene: TRBV28

CDR3 protein: ASNTEGREQY
D gene: NA
J gene: TRBJ2-7
V gene: TRBV19

CDR3 protein: ASDPGASGQETQY
D gene: TRBD2
J gene: TRBJ2-5
V gene: TRBV5-1

CDR3 protein: ASSQGSYQAYNEQF
D gene: NA
J gene: TRBJ2-1
V gene: TRBV4-3

CDR3 protein: ASSLLQGAYNEQF
D gene: TRBD1
J gene: TRBJ2-1
V gene: TRBV6-6

CDR3 protein: ASSLLEGAKRGYT
D gene: TRBD1
J gene: TRBJ1-2
V gene: TRBV11-2

CDR3 protein: ASSPLAGGPNEQF
D gene: TRBD2
J gene: TRBJ2-1
V gene: TRBV18

CDR3 protein: ATKDRQVLSQQY
D gene: NA
J gene: TRBJ2-7
V gene: TRBV19

CDR3 protein: ASSLSIRDSNTGELF
D gene: NA
J gene: TRBJ2-2
V gene: TRBV27

CDR3 protein: AITEDRGSLNYGYT
D gene: TRBD1
J gene: TRBJ1-2
V gene: TRBV10-3

CDR3 protein: ASIQNNSPLH
D gene: NA
J gene: TRBJ1-6
V gene: TRBV6-5

CDR3 protein: ASSPWVGPTGRQGYEQY
D gene: NA
J gene: TRBJ2-7
V gene: TRBV3-1/TRBV3-2

CDR3 protein: ASSPPRGGDGYT
D gene: NA
J gene: TRBJ1-2
V gene: TRBV4-2

CDR3 protein: ASSLESQENTEAF
D gene: NA
J gene: TRBJ1-1
V gene: TRBV5-1

CDR3 protein: ASSLFGGGEQY
D gene: NA
J gene: TRBJ2-7
V gene: TRBV5-4

CDR3 protein: ASSPRTGGGETQY
D gene: TRBD1
J gene: TRBJ2-5
V gene: TRBV2

CDR3 protein: ASSSRNQPQH
D gene: NA
J gene: TRBJ1-5
V gene: TRBV5-6

CDR3 protein: ATPAGDHSPLH
D gene: NA
J gene: TRBJ1-6
V gene: TRBV6-5

CDR3 protein: ASSLVGGQPQH
D gene: TRBD1
J gene: TRBJ1-5
V gene: TRBV7-8

CDR3 protein: ASSPDGTANSPLH
D gene: TRBD1
J gene: TRBJ1-6
V gene: TRBV18

CDR3 protein: SANRNYGYT
D gene: NA
J gene: TRBJ1-2
V gene: TRBV20-1

CDR3 protein: ASSPGAPYEQY
D gene: NA
J gene: TRBJ2-7
V gene: TRBV18